This T cell receptor (beta chain) is drawn from a study of blood T cells in healthy people across ages. Alongside a J-beta primer mix, a sample-barcoded 5' primer served in a second PCR lasting roughly 7 to 11 cycles. A template-switch adaptor with 12 random nucleotides tagged each cDNA molecule. One entry per CDR3 protein results from TCRdb running MiXCR on the 5' RACE reads. The sample holds about 590,000 distinct CDR3 sequences; around 31% are singletons and the top ten take about a sixth. V gave up 7 bases and J gave up 2 bases, with 7 bases separating them. CDR3 length: 12 amino acids. J is TRBJ2-3 and V is TRBV12-3 or TRBV12-4; the D is unclear. Input material: blood. The source is a woman aged 80 or older in good health. The CDR3: CASNPFTDTQYF. The CDR3 DNA follows: TGTGCCAGCAATCCTTTCACAGATACGCAGTATTTT.